The text below deals with one T cell receptor beta chain. Its antigen has not been determined. No quality values exist for individual bases; no much larger clone is one base distant. This sample stems from a study of technical replicates of blood from a few donors (dated by TCRdb to about 2017). Trimming costs V 1 base and J 2 bases, and their ends lie 9 bases apart. Per the germline V gene (reference sequence), LNHDA is the CDR1 and SQIVND is the CDR2. CDR3 length: 15 amino acids, cysteine to phenylalanine. The only DNA kept is the CDR3, 45 bases in frame from the first base. Library creation used the immunoSEQ multiplex PCR assay. Drawn from immuneACCESS, this table holds only the in-frame rearrangements with V and J called that TCRdb kept. Clones are partly lost; checked studies trace under half to an unresolved V gene and leave the rest unexplained. The sample table contains about 97,000 clones; only one count was recorded for approximately 96% of them. Jointly, the top ten make up about 0.38% of the sample.

Recombination joined TRBV19 with TRBJ1-5; the D segment could be TRBD1, given 5 matching bases. This sequence was found in a human donor in good health. The sample taken for sequencing was T cells isolated from PBMCs. The CDR3 reads as follows: CASSIVRAGNQPQHF. The DNA sequence is given as TGTGCCAGTAGTATAGTCAGGGCGGGCAATCAGCCCCAGCATTTT.